The 25 T cell receptor beta chains presented below share a single source sample, sequenced in a study of prognosis after radiotherapy for stage I lung cancer. Starting from genomic DNA, TCR beta CDR3 was amplified through two-round multiplex PCR. It was primers specific to each TRBV and TRBJ gene that first-round PCR used. TCRdb re-called the multiplex PCR reads through MiXCR, storing one row per CDR3 protein. Among some 36,000 distinct CDR3 sequences listed, around 22% were seen once. The specimen was PBMCs, collected before or after stereotactic body radiation therapy (not recorded which). The receptors here all came from a donor of 50 years or more with non-small cell lung cancer.

In regard to this clonotype: A junction end diverges from the germline sequence, so it may reflect a read error. This CDR3 reads CATSDPSKDTQYF. CDR3 bases: TGTGCCACCAGTGATCCGTCAAAAGATACACAGTATTTT. V usage is TRBV24-1 and J usage is TRBJ2-3; D gene unclear. The germline CDR1 and CDR2 sequences are KGHDR and SFDVKD. This CDR3 is built from 13 residues.

The sample holds a few counts of this clonotype. This rearrangement joins TRBV5-7 to TRBJ2-7; no clear D gene. TRBV5-7 is identified as an open reading frame with a role that is uncertain. The V end was cut by 1 base, the J end by 1 base, with 12 bases between. The CDR3 is 15 residues long. CDR3 sequence (DNA): TGTGCCAGCAGCTTGAATTTGGCTGGGTCCTACGAGCAGTACTTC. Protein sequence: CASSLNLAGSYEQYF.

With regard to this clonotype: Being one base from a much bigger clone, this may be a read error. This chain connects TRBV4-2 to TRBJ2-3; 13 bases map to TRBD2. The germline V gene has CDR1 LGHNA and CDR2 YNFKEQ. The CDR3 consists of 17 residues. V lost 1 base and J lost 5; bases outside the gene matches: 6. CDR3 sequence: CASSQGGLAGWRDTQYF. CDR3 nucleotides: TGTGCCAGCAGCCAAGGGGGACTAGCGGGATGGCGAGATACGCAGTATTTT.

This clonotype has a single count. This may be a read error, as it is one base from a much larger clone. The chain links TRBV7-9 to TRBJ2-2; the D call may be TRBD1 or TRBD2 (6 bases each). Germline CDR1 and CDR2: SEHNR and FQNEAQ (reference sequence). This CDR3 has 15 residues. For the CDR3, the DNA is TGTGCCAGCAGTCGGGACTCCGGGGGCACCGGGGAGCTGTTATTT. It specifies CASSRDSGGTGELLF.

This clonotype occurred many times. The chain is built from TRBV18 and TRBJ2-7; TRBD1 matches 11 bases. Germline CDR1 is KGHSH and CDR2 is LQKENI. The trim removed 3 bases at V and 12 bases at J, leaving 4 bases unmatched. This CDR3 is 12 amino acids long. CDR3 sequence (DNA): TGTGCCAGCTCACCGGACAGGGGGCTTCTGTACTTC. Amino acids: CASSPDRGLLYF.

In this sample, this clonotype turned up many times. The J gene is TRBJ2-4, the V gene TRBV20-1; TRBD1 matches at 7 bases. Germline lookup yields CDR1 DFQATT and CDR2 SNEGSKA (reference sequence). The CDR3 is 15 amino acids. The J segment lost 8 bases and the V segment lost 0 bases, leaving 10 bases of the junction unmatched. CDR3 in amino acids: CSARDSDRAIDIQYF. CDR3 sequence (DNA): TGCAGTGCTAGAGATTCCGACAGGGCGATAGACATTCAGTACTTC.

The chain couples TRBV2 to TRBJ2-2; D not certain. The V gene's germline CDR1 is SNHLY and CDR2 FYNNEI. The CDR3 runs 13 residues. V was clipped by 5 bases and J by 2 bases, with 6 bases between them. The CDR3 spells CASSTDNTGELFF. The CDR3, as DNA: TGTGCCAGCAGTACGGACAACACCGGGGAGCTGTTTTTT.

This clonotype was seen many times. This CDR3 is CASSSRQGASYEQYF. CDR3 sequence (DNA): TGTGCCAGTAGTTCTCGACAGGGGGCATCCTACGAGCAGTACTTC. The chain has TRBV19 and TRBJ2-7; 10 nucleotides line up with TRBD1. Germline V gene sequence: CDR1 LNHDA, CDR2 SQIVND (reference sequence). With 5 bases clipped from V and 1 base from J, the junction kept 5 bases outside the gene matches. The CDR3 has 15 amino acids.

This clonotype was picked up many times. The V call is TRBV5-1, the J call TRBJ2-5, with no clear D. Germline CDR1 and CDR2: SGHRS and YFSETQ. There are 14 residues in the CDR3. The ends were cut back, 3 bases at V and 3 bases at J, with 12 bases in the middle. In DNA, the CDR3 is TGCGCCAGCAGCTCCCTTGGGCAGAAAGAGACCCAGTACTTC. Protein product: CASSSLGQKETQYF. The variable domain in full, with the rest retrieved from reference TRBV5-1 and TRBJ2-5, is KAGVTQTPRYLIKTRGQQVTLSCSPISGHRSVSWYQQTPGQGLQFLFEYFSETQRNKGNFPGRFSGRQFSNSRSEMNVSTLELGDSALYLCASSSLGQKETQYFGPGTRLLVL.

Ten or more counts support this clonotype. This chain links TRBV5-1 with TRBJ2-3; D is unresolved. The CDR3 consists of 17 residues. Germline CDR1 SGHRS, CDR2 YFSETQ. The ends were cut back, 2 bases at V and 3 bases at J, with 19 bases in the middle. In DNA form, the CDR3 reads TGCGCCAGCAGCTTCTCAATTAAAACGACGGAAACAGATACGCAGTATTTT. It translates to CASSFSIKTTETDTQYF.

A remark on this clonotype: This could be a read error, since a much larger clone is one nucleotide away. The chain uses TRBV6-2 or TRBV6-3 and TRBJ2-1; TRBD1 is a possible D gene (5 bases). Germline loops: CDR1 MNHEY, CDR2 SVGEGT. This CDR3 contains 13 residues. For the CDR3, the DNA is TGTGCCAGCAGCAAATTAAGGGGCGATGAGCAGTCCTTC. Translating it yields CASSKLRGDEQSF.

The CDR3 loop reads CASSYSMGLSGEQYF. In DNA form, the CDR3 reads TGTGCCAGCAGTTACTCGATGGGTCTATCCGGCGAGCAGTACTTC. The chain couples TRBV6-2 or TRBV6-3 to TRBJ2-7; D is ambiguous. CDR1 and CDR2 (germline): MNHEY, SVGEGT. V dropped 0 bases and J dropped 6 bases, with 15 bases sitting between them. This CDR3 comprises 15 residues.

Comment on this clonotype: The junction shows a germline mismatch at one end, possibly a read error. V usage is TRBV20-1 and J usage is TRBJ2-6, with 8 bases that match TRBD1. The CDR3 totals 18 residues. The germline gives CDR1 DFQATT, CDR2 SNEGSKA (reference sequence). The CDR3 sequence is CSARVAGGDRSGANFLTF. The CDR3 DNA reads TGCAGTGCTAGAGTAGCAGGGGGCGATCGGTCTGGGGCCAACTTCCTGACTTTC.

Comments on this clonotype: This sequence may be a read error, since a much larger clone differs from it by one base. The chain recombines TRBV28 with TRBJ1-3, with 10 bases lining up with TRBD1. This CDR3 region has 16 residues. Germline values: CDR1 MDHEN, CDR2 SYDVKM. In DNA form, the CDR3 reads TGTACCAGCAGTGGAGGCGGGACAGGGGTGGTGAACATCATATATTTT. It is translated as CTSSGGGTGVVNIIYF.

This sequence joins TRBV5-1 and TRBJ2-1; D possibly corresponds to TRBD2 (6 bases). V was shortened by 4 bases and J by 4 bases, with 12 bases between the two germline ends. Germline CDR1 SGHRS, CDR2 YFSETQ. The CDR3 covers 14 residues. CDR3 sequence (DNA): TGCGCCAGCAGCCCCCGGGACTTATACAATGAGCAGTTCTTC. Protein: CASSPRDLYNEQFF.

A note on this clonotype: A single base is all that separates this from a far larger clone, so a read error is likely. The genes are TRBV6-2 or TRBV6-3 and TRBJ1-5; no clear D gene. This CDR3 comprises 18 residues. Trimming cost V 6 bases and J 0 bases, with 21 bases left between them. Germline CDR1 and CDR2: MNHEY and SVGEGT. For the CDR3, the DNA is TGTGCCAGCAGACCCTCCGCGGGAGCAGGCTTTAGCAATCAGCCCCAGCATTTT. As protein: CASRPSAGAGFSNQPQHF.

This clonotype was detected a few times. The chain joins TRBV5-1 to TRBJ2-6, with TRBD1 matching 9 bases. This CDR3 contains 22 residues. Germline lookup yields CDR1 SGHRS and CDR2 YFSETQ. Trimming removed 4 bases from V and 0 bases from J; junction bases left unmatched: 20. CDR3 amino acids: CASSRRGAGGDRDLSGANVLTF. For the CDR3, the DNA is TGCGCCAGCAGCCGTCGGGGGGCCGGAGGGGACAGGGATCTCTCTGGGGCCAACGTCCTGACTTTC.

This clonotype was observed at least ten times. In nucleotides, the CDR3 is TGTGCCAGCTCACCAAAGAGCTCCTATAATTCACCCCTCCACTTT. This translates into CASSPKSSYNSPLHF. The rearrangement uses TRBV18 and TRBJ1-6; D gene unclear. Germline CDR1 reads KGHSH; CDR2 reads LQKENI. The V end was cut by 2 bases, the J end by 0 bases, with 5 bases between. CDR3 length: 15 residues.

By share, this clonotype ranks as medium-sized (0.01 to 0.1%). This rearrangement joins TRBV6-1 to TRBJ1-6, with 10 bases fitting TRBD1. The CDR3 runs 17 residues. V was pared by 5 bases and J by 1 base, with 5 bases of the junction left unmatched. Germline V CDR1 and CDR2: MNHNS, SASEGT. The CDR3, as DNA: TGTGCCAGCAGTACCGGGACAGGGGAGTCCTATAATTCACCCCTCCACTTT. It translates to CASSTGTGESYNSPLHF.

This clonotype has a count of ten or more. V and J are TRBV4-1 and TRBJ1-4, with TRBD1 matching 10 bases. V gave up 5 bases and J gave up 8 bases; unmatched junction bases: 14. CDR1 MGHRA and CDR2 YSYEKL come from the germline V gene. This CDR3 is 17 amino acids long. For the CDR3, the DNA is TGCGCCAGCAGCACCTATTCCGGGACAGGGGATTGGGAAAAACTGTTTTTT. Translating it yields CASSTYSGTGDWEKLFF.

This clonotype was seen at least ten times. The rearrangement uses TRBV4-1 and TRBJ2-3; 9 nucleotides line up with TRBD1. J lost 2 bases, V lost 4 bases, and 1 base had no gene match. Germline V gene sequence: CDR1 MGHRA, CDR2 YSYEKL. This CDR3 spans 14 amino acids. This CDR3 reads CASSRTGDTDTQYF. CDR3 DNA sequence: TGCGCCAGCAGCCGGACAGGGGACACAGATACGCAGTATTTT.

This clonotype was found many times. The chain couples TRBV7-6 to TRBJ2-2; possible D gene TRBD1, 5 bases. Trimming shortened V by 1 base and J by 7 bases, and 13 bases separated the two germline ends. This CDR3 spans 15 amino acids. Germline values: CDR1 SGHVS, CDR2 FNYEAQ. The CDR3 loop is CASSLGWQGLGELFF. CDR3 DNA: TGTGCCAGCAGCTTAGGGTGGCAGGGCCTCGGGGAGCTGTTTTTT.

Concerning this clonotype itself: This sequence is one base from a far larger clone and is likely a read error. The chain combines TRBV6-2 or TRBV6-3 with TRBJ2-2; 7 nucleotides agree with TRBD1. Germline V gene sequence: CDR1 MNHEY, CDR2 SVGEGT. The CDR3 is 15 residues long. V shed 6 bases and J 2 bases; nucleotides not matched to a gene: 6. For the CDR3, the DNA is TGTGCCAGCAGCCCCCGACAGGGTAACACCGGGGAGCTGTTTTTT. Its translation: CASSPRQGNTGELFF.

On this clonotype itself: This may arise from a read error, as a much more abundant clone is one base away. V gene TRBV7-7 combines with J gene TRBJ2-2; 7 bases match TRBD2. Germline lookup yields CDR1 SSHAT and CDR2 FNYEAQ (reference sequence). This CDR3 has 14 amino acids. The CDR3 nucleotides read TGTGCTAGCAGCGTGACTAGCAGGAGCCGGGAGCTGTTTTTT. Amino acids: CASSVTSRSRELFF.

About this clonotype itself: This may be a read error, as it is one base from a much larger clone. The V and J genes are TRBV3-1 and TRBJ2-1; perhaps TRBD1 as D (7 bases). V lost 4 bases to trimming and J lost 5 bases, with 15 bases between them. Germline V gives CDR1 LGHDT, CDR2 YNNKEL (reference sequence). This CDR3 comprises 15 residues. Written as DNA, the CDR3 is TGTGCCAGCAGCCCCAGGGGGACTGTAGACAATGAGCAGTTCTTC. Amino acids: CASSPRGTVDNEQFF.